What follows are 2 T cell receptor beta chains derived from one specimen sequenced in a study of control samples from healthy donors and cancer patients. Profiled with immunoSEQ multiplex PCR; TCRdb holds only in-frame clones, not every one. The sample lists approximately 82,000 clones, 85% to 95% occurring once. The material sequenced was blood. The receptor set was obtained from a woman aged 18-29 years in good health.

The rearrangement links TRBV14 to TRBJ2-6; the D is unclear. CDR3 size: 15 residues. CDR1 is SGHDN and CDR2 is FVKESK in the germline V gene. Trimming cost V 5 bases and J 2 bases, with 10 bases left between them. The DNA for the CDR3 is TGTGCCAGCAGCGAAAACTGGGCTGGGGCCAACGTCCTGACTTTC. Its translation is CASSENWAGANVLTF.

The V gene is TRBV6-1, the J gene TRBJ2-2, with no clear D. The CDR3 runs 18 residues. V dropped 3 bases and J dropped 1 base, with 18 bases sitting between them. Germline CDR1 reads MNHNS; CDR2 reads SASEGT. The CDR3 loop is CASSDLVRLQRNTGELFF. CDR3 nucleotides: TGTGCCAGCAGTGATCTCGTTCGTCTACAGAGGAACACCGGGGAGCTGTTTTTT.